This entry features one T cell receptor (beta chain) sequence. Its antigen target is currently unknown. The input lacks base qualities; no much larger clone sits a single base away. The sample is drawn from a study of cytomegalovirus exposure and HLA in healthy donors (dated by TCRdb to the late 2010s). Turning to the overall study: According to a later analysis, one platform produced both the roughly 110 validation repertoires and the 670 or so repertoires of the first cohort. The aim of the study was to test whether cataloging public T cell receptors could identify signatures of past pathogen exposure. Along with the roughly 700-subject first cohort, a separate validation cohort of 120 different subjects was used. The study combined high-throughput TCR immunosequencing, statistical association of individual TCRs with disease status, and machine learning to predict cytomegalovirus infection status.

From its cysteine to its phenylalanine, the CDR3 spans 14 amino acids. The DNA shown is the 42-base CDR3, in frame from base 1. Per the germline V gene, SGHRS is the CDR1 and YFSETQ is the CDR2. V lost 7 bases and J lost 10 bases, and the count of bases not matched to a germline gene is 9. Library preparation used the immunoSEQ multiplex PCR assay. In the authors' own workflow: To diagnose cytomegalovirus status from the catalog of TCR beta chain sequences, a statistical classification framework was built. The table comes from immuneACCESS by way of TCRdb, which keeps in-frame sequences with V and J called. Part of the clones is missing from these tables; in studies checked, under half for an unresolved V gene and the rest for unknown reasons. Clone size and the V and J calls come from that table; the DNA yielded D and trimming. The sample table records fewer than 250,000 clones; around 87% of these occur just once. 2.6% of the sample rests with the top ten.

The donors were included in the validation cohort of 120 subjects, a group kept apart from the roughly 670-subject first cohort. The research as a whole found: According to the authors, the approach could potentially be generalized to other disease states and immunological phenotypes. In a later analysis, TCRs clustered in the first cohort were found to also tend to co-occur in the 120 or so validation repertoires, with 94% of cluster scores above 0. While some public TCRs were present in many individuals, most TCR sequences turned up only very rarely across donors. In both the original and validation cohorts, the classifier was reported to diagnose cytomegalovirus status with high specificity and sensitivity. All 120 or so repertoires were used to score co-occurrence in the validation cohort in a later analysis, because that analysis had no HLA typing for the cohort. A total of 150 to 200 TCR beta chains were listed by the study as associated with cytomegalovirus. A few of the identified cytomegalovirus-associated TCR beta chains were confirmed in vitro to be specific for cytomegalovirus antigens.

Sequencing was done on a sample of PBMCs. The sequence joins TRBV5-1 to TRBJ2-1; TRBD2 fits 12 bases in the junction. This sequence was found in a man between 18 and 35 years old in good health and CMV-seronegative. The CDR3 protein sequence reads: CASWGASGREEQFF. The sequenced DNA is TGCGCCAGCTGGGGGGCTAGCGGGAGGGAAGAGCAGTTCTTC.